Listed below are T cell receptor beta chains from one sample, sequenced in a study of memory CD8 T cells in hepatitis C reinfection. TCRdb's table, derived via immunoSEQ multiplex PCR, lists solely in-frame clones and lacks some. Of about 300 clones listed, about 74% were seen once; the top ten hold about 19%. The sample comprised HCV tetramer-positive CD8+ T cells sorted from blood. The source is a man aged 18-30 years with hepatitis C virus infection. Each CDR3 is given with its conserved first and last residue. The D gene is left open where the match is weak. Expanded clones are given a class, and other clones once, few, many or no size at all.

D gene	clone size	J gene	V gene	CDR3 length	CDR3 DNA	CDR3 protein
TRBD1	few	TRBJ1-1	TRBV5-6	13	TGTGCCAGCAGCTCCGGGACAGGCACTGAAGCTTTCTTT	CASSSGTGTEAFF
TRBD1	-	TRBJ1-2	TRBV5-5	15	TGTGCCAGCAGCAGGGGAGACAGGGAGGACTATGGCTACACCTTC	CASSRGDREDYGYTF
TRBD2	few	TRBJ2-2	TRBV4-2	19	TGTGCCAGCAGCCAAGAGCCTCCCGGGACTAGCGGGGGGGGCGGGGAGCTGTTTTTT	CASSQEPPGTSGGGGELFF
TRBD1	-	TRBJ1-2	TRBV5-1	17	TGCGCCAGCAGCTTGTCGGGACAGGGGATTGCGAACTATGGCTACACCTTC	CASSLSGQGIANYGYTF
-	-	TRBJ2-1	TRBV5-1	13	TGCGCCAGCAGCTTGGTAACGGGCAATGAGCAGTTCTTC	CASSLVTGNEQFF
TRBD1	-	TRBJ1-3	TRBV28	14	TGTGCCAGCGGGGACAGTTTCTCTGGAAACACCATATATTTT	CASGDSFSGNTIYF
TRBD2	-	TRBJ2-7	TRBV11-2	17	TGTGCCAGCAGCTTAGAGGTTGCGGCGGGAGGGGGGGACGAGCAGTACTTC	CASSLEVAAGGGDEQYF
-	few	TRBJ2-7	TRBV28	17	TGTGCCAGCAGTGACCCGCCGGGACTGGAATACTCCTACGAGCAGTACTTC	CASSDPPGLEYSYEQYF
TRBD1	-	TRBJ1-5	TRBV19	18	TGTGCCAGTAGTACAACCGGGACAGGAATAAATCCCAATCAGCCCCAGCATTTT	CASSTTGTGINPNQPQHF
TRBD1	-	TRBJ1-4	TRBV9	15	TGTGCCAGCAGCCTCGGACAGGCAACTAATGAAAAACTGTTTTTT	CASSLGQATNEKLFF
-	-	TRBJ2-7	TRBV15	14	TGTGCCACCAGCAGAGACGGACAATTTTACGAGCAGTACTTC	CATSRDGQFYEQYF
-	hyperexpanded	TRBJ1-1	TRBV5-4	17	TGTGCCAGCAGCTTGCCACAGGGCCGCTACATGAACACTGAAGCTTTCTTT	CASSLPQGRYMNTEAFF
-	few	TRBJ1-5	TRBV19	14	TGTGCCAGTAGTATTCCCGGGGATTGGGAGCCCCAGCATTTT	CASSIPGDWEPQHF
TRBD2	-	TRBJ2-3	TRBV5-4	18	TGTGCCAGCAGCTTGTGGGTCGGTAGCGGGGGATACACAGATACGCAGTATTTT	CASSLWVGSGGYTDTQYF
TRBD1	-	TRBJ1-1	TRBV19	17	TGTGCCAGTAGTACAGGACAGGGGAATTTTATGAACACTGAAGCTTTCTTT	CASSTGQGNFMNTEAFF
TRBD1	-	TRBJ2-1	TRBV2	15	TGTGCCAGCAGTGAGGCACAGGGGGCTGTCAATGAGCAGTTCTTC	CASSEAQGAVNEQFF